This T cell receptor beta chain was sequenced in a study of shared T cell receptors in the human thymus. CDR3 length equals 16 residues. Germline CDR1 and CDR2: KGHSH and LQKENI. V gave up 4 bases and J gave up 5 bases; unmatched junction bases: 9. Profiling relied on immunoSEQ multiplex PCR, and the TCRdb table lists in-frame clones only, not all of them. The data show hundreds of thousands of clones, 80% to 90% seen once. This same sample was also part of a study on human thymus T cells. As reported in that work: Finnish infants who were healthy and having corrective surgery for congenital heart defects made up the donors.

The receptor was isolated from a girl in the first two years of life with a congenital heart defect. The specimen sequenced was thymocytes. The V and J genes are TRBV18 and TRBJ1-5, with 9 bases that match TRBD1. The DNA of the CDR3 is TGTGCCAGCTCACTTTCTACGGACAGGGGCTATCAGCCCCAGCATTTT. Amino acid sequence: CASSLSTDRGYQPQHF.